This is a list of T cell receptor beta chains from one sample in a study of CD8 T cells in ankylosing spondylitis. TCRdb re-called the 5' RACE reads with MiXCR, one entry per CDR3 protein. Among 300,000 to 350,000 distinct CDR3 sequences, roughly 14% were seen once, and the ten largest hold approximately 0.99%. The specimen was blood, either unsorted or a sorted T cell fraction (not recorded which). The receptors stem from a male donor with ankylosing spondylitis or in good health (not recorded which). Each CDR3 is given with its conserved first and last residue. A D gene is named only where the DNA matches it firmly. A clone size is listed for some rows: how often the clone was seen (once, few, many), or a class if it is expanded.

NA	TRBV12-5	few	TRBJ1-4	CASGEALEKLFF	TGTGCTAGTGGAGAGGCCTTGGAGAAACTGTTTTTT
NA	TRBV20-1	few	TRBJ2-5	CSLYGVSQRETQYF	TGCAGTCTTTACGGCGTCAGCCAGCGGGAGACCCAGTACTTC
NA	TRBV10-2	NA	TRBJ1-5	CASSSGPSQRPQPQHF	TGCGCCAGCAGCTCTGGACCGTCGCAGAGACCCCAGCCCCAGCATTTT
TRBD1	TRBV5-1	NA	TRBJ2-7	CASSLDPGQNEQYF	TGCGCCAGCAGCTTGGATCCGGGACAGAACGAGCAGTACTTC
TRBD1	TRBV7-8	few	TRBJ2-7	CASSWGQGREQYF	TGTGCCAGCAGCTGGGGACAGGGGCGGGAGCAGTACTTC
NA	TRBV27	NA	TRBJ2-6	CASSSETVPGANVLTF	TGTGCCAGCAGTTCAGAAACAGTACCAGGGGCCAACGTCCTGACTTTC
NA	TRBV27	NA	TRBJ2-7	CASSPFGLGEQYF	TGTGCCAGCAGTCCCTTCGGACTTGGCGAGCAGTACTTC
NA	TRBV7-2	few	TRBJ1-5	CASSLDSRNQPQHF	TGTGCCAGCAGCTTAGATTCCAGAAATCAGCCCCAGCATTTT
TRBD2	TRBV28	NA	TRBJ2-3	CASKGGGPTDTQYF	TGTGCCAGCAAAGGCGGGGGGCCCACAGATACGCAGTATTTT
NA	TRBV12-3/TRBV12-4	NA	TRBJ1-4	CASSLAFNEKLFF	TGTGCCAGCAGTTTAGCCTTTAATGAAAAACTGTTTTTT
TRBD2	TRBV11-2	few	TRBJ2-7	CASTLGLASYEQYF	TGTGCCAGCACCCTAGGACTAGCCTCCTACGAGCAGTACTTC
NA	TRBV27	few	TRBJ2-1	CASSLQGPYNEQFF	TGTGCCAGCAGTTTACAAGGCCCCTACAATGAGCAGTTCTTC
TRBD2	TRBV11-3	NA	TRBJ2-7	CASSLTSGYHEQYF	TGTGCCAGCAGCTTAACTAGCGGGTACCACGAGCAGTACTTC